This T cell receptor (beta chain) was documented in a study of T cell repertoires in cytomegalovirus infection. Turning to the study itself: HLA-B-restricted CMV epitopes that are well studied, plus recently identified HLA-C-restricted ones, were used by the study. An indication of both CMV infection and matching HLA type came from public TCR beta signatures.

TCRdb itself ran the reads through MiXCR, one entry per CDR3 protein. Of some 480,000 distinct CDR3 sequences in the sample, 30% to 35% are singletons; the top ten hold roughly a sixth. Study-wide results and caveats: Predominance within the ex vivo response was attributable to HLA-C-restricted CMV-specific TCR beta clonotypes. CMV carriers having the relevant HLA were flagged by cumulative public TCR beta family frequency.

Germline CDR1 DFQATT, CDR2 SNEGSKA (reference sequence). Deletions cut 6 bases from V and 8 bases from J, with 16 bases between. The CDR3 extends over 12 amino acids. In the case of this clonotype: Its target is not known.

This TCR came from a human donor in good health (CMV status not recorded). Some clones in this sample may be carry-over from other donors' samples. V is TRBV20-1 and J is TRBJ1-2, with no clear D. The sequenced sample was cultured PBMCs, obtained from culture after CMV antigen stimulation. The DNA of the CDR3 is TGCAGTGCCACTGACCGGAATTGGGGCTACACCTTC. It is translated as CSATDRNWGYTF.